The sample holds one count of the clone carrying this T cell receptor beta chain. Authors' analysis steps: Estimates of nucleated cell counts were drawn from the amplification of reference gene primers. The protocol was immunoSEQ multiplex PCR, while the TCRdb copy is restricted to in-frame clones and leaves out a portion. The V and J calls and clone size come from that table; D and trimming were worked out from the DNA. The table lists 450,000 or so clones, roughly nine tenths of them singletons. The data derive from a study of blood T cell repertoires in COVID-19. Background on the study: Samples came from the United States, Italy and Spain, spanning acute and convalescent COVID-19.

CDR1 and CDR2 (germline): LNHDA, SQIVND (reference sequence). V gave up 3 bases and J gave up 7 bases; unmatched junction bases: 11. The CDR3 contains 15 residues. The sample comprised peripheral blood. This chain uses TRBV19 with TRBJ2-7, with TRBD2 matching over 8 bases. The source is a young man with COVID-19, enrolled during active disease. CDR3 DNA: TGTGCCAGTAGTATGATCCCGGGAGGGCCTGGGGAGCAGTACTTC. It codes for CASSMIPGGPGEQYF.